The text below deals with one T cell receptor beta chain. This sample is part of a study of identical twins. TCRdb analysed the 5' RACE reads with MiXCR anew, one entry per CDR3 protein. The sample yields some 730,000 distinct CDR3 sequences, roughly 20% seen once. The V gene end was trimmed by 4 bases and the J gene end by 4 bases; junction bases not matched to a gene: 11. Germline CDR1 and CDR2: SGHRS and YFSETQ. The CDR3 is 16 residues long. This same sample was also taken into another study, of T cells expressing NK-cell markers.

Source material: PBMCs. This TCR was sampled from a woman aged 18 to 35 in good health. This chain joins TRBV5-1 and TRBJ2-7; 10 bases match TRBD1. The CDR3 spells CASSQTSGQGPYEQYF. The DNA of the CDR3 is TGCGCCAGCAGCCAGACCTCGGGACAGGGGCCGTACGAGCAGTACTTC. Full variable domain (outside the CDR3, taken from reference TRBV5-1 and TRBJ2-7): KAGVTQTPRYLIKTRGQQVTLSCSPISGHRSVSWYQQTPGQGLQFLFEYFSETQRNKGNFPGRFSGRQFSNSRSEMNVSTLELGDSALYLCASSQTSGQGPYEQYFGPGTRLTVT.